This T cell receptor (beta chain) stems from a study of T and B cells in COVID-19 patients. Germline CDR1 MNHNS, CDR2 SASEGT. Trimming shortened V by 2 bases and J by 9 bases, and 20 bases separated the two germline ends. The CDR3 has 15 amino acids. Each TRB amplification used roughly 230-550 ng of genomic DNA from blood. Multiplex PCR with BIOMED2 TRB-A/B primer pools amplified TRB rearrangements. TCRdb called the multiplex PCR reads again in MiXCR, with one record for every CDR3 protein. The sample records about 18,000 distinct CDR3 sequences, over 30% being singletons. Sequencing was done on a sample of blood. The gene calls are TRBV6-1 and TRBJ2-7; D perhaps matches TRBD1 (5 bases). The TCR was taken from a human donor with active COVID-19. The CDR3 is CASSESGVVRVLQYV. CDR3 nucleotide sequence: TGTGCCAGCAGTGAAAGTGGGGTGGTCAGGGTACTGCAGTACGTC.